This T cell receptor beta chain was identified during a study of blood T cell repertoires in COVID-19. Study summary: Sources were T cells, B-cell-depleted T cells, or PBMCs; the material itself was cDNA or gDNA.

Authors' analysis steps: Estimation of nucleated cell counts was performed using reference gene primer amplification. The assay was immunoSEQ multiplex PCR, and TCRdb's table has in-frame clones only and misses some. V, J and clone size reflect that table, while D and trimming were determined from the DNA. The table records tens of thousands of clones, 84% of them present only once. The sequence derives from a man in his 70s with acute or convalescent COVID-19. The sequenced material came from peripheral blood.

CDR3: CASSNSPGYEQYF. The CDR3 DNA reads TGTGCCAGTAGCAACTCTCCGGGGTACGAGCAGTACTTC. V and J are TRBV19 and TRBJ2-7, with TRBD2 as a possible D gene (5 bases). The CDR3 has 13 amino acids. Germline V gene data show CDR1 as LNHDA and CDR2 as SQIVND (reference sequence). V was pared by 6 bases and J by 4 bases, with 13 bases between.